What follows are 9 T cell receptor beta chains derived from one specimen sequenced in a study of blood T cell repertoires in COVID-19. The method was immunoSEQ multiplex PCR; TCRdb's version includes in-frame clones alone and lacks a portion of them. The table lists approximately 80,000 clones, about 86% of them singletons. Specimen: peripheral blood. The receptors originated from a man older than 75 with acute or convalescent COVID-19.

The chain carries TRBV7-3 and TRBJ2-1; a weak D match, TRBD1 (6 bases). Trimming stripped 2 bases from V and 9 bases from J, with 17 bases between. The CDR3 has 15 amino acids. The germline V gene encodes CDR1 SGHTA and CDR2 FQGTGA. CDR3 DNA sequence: TGTGCCAGCAGCTTATTCAATAGGGCCAGGGGTGAGCAGTTCTTC. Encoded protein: CASSLFNRARGEQFF.

The CDR3 here is CASSLQGGGGYEQYF. The DNA for the CDR3 is TGTGCCAGCAGTTTACAAGGGGGCGGTGGCTACGAGCAGTACTTC. The chain recombines TRBV27 with TRBJ2-7; 7 bases map to TRBD1. With V trimmed by 2 bases and J by 3 bases, 7 bases remained unmatched. Germline V CDR1 and CDR2: MNHEY, SMNVEV (reference sequence). This CDR3 region has 15 residues.

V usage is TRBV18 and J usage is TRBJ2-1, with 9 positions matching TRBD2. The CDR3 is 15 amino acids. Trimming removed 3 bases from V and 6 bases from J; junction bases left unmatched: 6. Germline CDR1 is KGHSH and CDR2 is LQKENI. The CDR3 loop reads CASSPRTSASNEQFF. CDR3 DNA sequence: TGTGCCAGCTCACCGAGGACTAGCGCCAGCAATGAGCAGTTCTTC. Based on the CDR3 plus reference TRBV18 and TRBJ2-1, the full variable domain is NAGVMQNPRHLVRRRGQEARLRCSPMKGHSHVYWYRQLPEEGLKFMVYLQKENIIDESGMPKERFSAEFPKEGPSILRIQQVVRGDSAAYFCASSPRTSASNEQFFGPGTRLTVL.

Written as DNA, the CDR3 is TGTGCCAGCAGTGGGGGACTTCTTCACTATGGCTACACCTTC. Its translation is CASSGGLLHYGYTF. The chain uses TRBV25-1 and TRBJ1-2, with D maybe TRBD1 (5 bases). Trimming took 4 bases from V and 3 from J, leaving 12 bases between them. CDR1 MGHDK and CDR2 SYGVNS come from the germline V gene. The length of the CDR3 is 14 residues.

The CDR3 coding sequence is TGTGCCAGCAGCCAAGAAACGATCGGCAGGGTAGGTCAGCCCCAGCATTTT. It translates to CASSQETIGRVGQPQHF. The chain couples TRBV4-2 to TRBJ1-5, with D possibly matching TRBD1 (5 bases). CDR3 length equals 17 residues. The germline V and J ends were trimmed by 0 bases and 6 bases, with 18 bases remaining between them. The germline gives CDR1 LGHNA, CDR2 YNFKEQ.

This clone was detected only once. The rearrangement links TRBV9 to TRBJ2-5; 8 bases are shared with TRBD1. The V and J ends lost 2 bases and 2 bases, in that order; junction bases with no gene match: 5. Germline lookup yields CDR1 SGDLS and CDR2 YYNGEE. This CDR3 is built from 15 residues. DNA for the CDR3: TGTGCCAGCAGCGTTCAGGGGGCTGGTCAAGAGACCCAGTACTTC. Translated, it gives CASSVQGAGQETQYF.

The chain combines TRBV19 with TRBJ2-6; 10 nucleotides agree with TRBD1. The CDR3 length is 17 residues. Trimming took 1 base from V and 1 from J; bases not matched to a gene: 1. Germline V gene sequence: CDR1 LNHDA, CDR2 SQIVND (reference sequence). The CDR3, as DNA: TGTGCCAGTAGTATAGGACAGGGGGCATCTGGGGCCAACGTCCTGACTTTC. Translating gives CASSIGQGASGANVLTF.

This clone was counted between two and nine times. In DNA form, the CDR3 reads TGTGCCAGCAGTTACTCAGCCGGTCGGGTATACGAGCAGTACTTC. It specifies CASSYSAGRVYEQYF. The chain is built from TRBV6-2 or TRBV6-3 and TRBJ2-7; D ambiguous. This CDR3 comprises 15 residues. CDR1 MNHEY and CDR2 SVGEGT come from the germline V gene. V was trimmed by 0 bases and J by 4 bases, leaving 13 bases between them.

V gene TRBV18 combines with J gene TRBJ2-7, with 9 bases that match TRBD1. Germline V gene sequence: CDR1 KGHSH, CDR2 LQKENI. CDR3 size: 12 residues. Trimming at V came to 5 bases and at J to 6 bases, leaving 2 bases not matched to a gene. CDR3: CASSLDRGEQYF. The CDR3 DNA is TGTGCCAGCTCATTGGACAGGGGCGAGCAGTACTTC.